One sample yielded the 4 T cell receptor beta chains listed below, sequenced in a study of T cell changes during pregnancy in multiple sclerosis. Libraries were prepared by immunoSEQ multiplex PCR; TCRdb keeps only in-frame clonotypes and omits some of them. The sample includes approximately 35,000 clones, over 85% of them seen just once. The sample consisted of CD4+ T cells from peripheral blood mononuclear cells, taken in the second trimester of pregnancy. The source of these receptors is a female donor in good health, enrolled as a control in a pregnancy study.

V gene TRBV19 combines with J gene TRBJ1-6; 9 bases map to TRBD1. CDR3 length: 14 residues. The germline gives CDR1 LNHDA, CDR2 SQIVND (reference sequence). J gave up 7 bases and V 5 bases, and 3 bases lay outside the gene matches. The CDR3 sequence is CASSSGTGNSPLHF. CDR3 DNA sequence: TGTGCCAGTAGTTCCGGGACAGGGAATTCACCCCTCCACTTT.

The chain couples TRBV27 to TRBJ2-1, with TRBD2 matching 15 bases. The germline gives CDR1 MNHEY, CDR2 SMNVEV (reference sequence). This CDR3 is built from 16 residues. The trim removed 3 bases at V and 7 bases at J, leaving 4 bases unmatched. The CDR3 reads CASSFGLAGGQNEQFF. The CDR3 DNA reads TGTGCCAGCAGTTTTGGACTAGCGGGAGGGCAAAATGAGCAGTTCTTC.

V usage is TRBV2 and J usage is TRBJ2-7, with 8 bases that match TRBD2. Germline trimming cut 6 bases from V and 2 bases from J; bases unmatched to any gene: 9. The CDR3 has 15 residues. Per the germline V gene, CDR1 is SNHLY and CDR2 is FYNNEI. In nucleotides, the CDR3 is TGTGCCAGCAGCGATAGAGGAGCGGGGGCCTACGAGCAGTACTTC. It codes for CASSDRGAGAYEQYF.

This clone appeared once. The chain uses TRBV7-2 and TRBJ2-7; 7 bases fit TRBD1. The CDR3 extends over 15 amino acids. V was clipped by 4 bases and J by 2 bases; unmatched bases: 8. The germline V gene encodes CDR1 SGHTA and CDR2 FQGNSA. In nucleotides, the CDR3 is TGTGCCAGCAGCTCAAGGGACAGTAGGGCCTACGAGCAGTACTTC. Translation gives CASSSRDSRAYEQYF.